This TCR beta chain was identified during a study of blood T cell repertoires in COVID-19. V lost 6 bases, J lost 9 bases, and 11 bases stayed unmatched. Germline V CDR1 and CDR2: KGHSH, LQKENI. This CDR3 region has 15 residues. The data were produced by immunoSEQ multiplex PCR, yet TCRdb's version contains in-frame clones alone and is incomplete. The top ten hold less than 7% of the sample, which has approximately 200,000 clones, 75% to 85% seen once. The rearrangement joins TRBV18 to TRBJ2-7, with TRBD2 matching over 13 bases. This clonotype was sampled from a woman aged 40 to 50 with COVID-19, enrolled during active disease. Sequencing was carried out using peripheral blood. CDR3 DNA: TGTGCCAGCTCTGAGGAGGGACTAGCGGGGCCCCGGCAGTACTTC. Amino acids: CASSEEGLAGPRQYF.